This is a list of T cell receptor beta chains from one sample in a study of post-analysis software for immune sequencing data. TCRdb processed the PCR reads anew with MiXCR; each CDR3 protein has one entry. This sample yields about 430,000 distinct CDR3 sequences, of which approximately 39% are seen a single time; 6.5% to 8% belongs to the top ten. The sequenced sample consisted of blood. The receptor set was obtained from a girl aged 2-10 years with multiple sclerosis. Both conserved end residues are part of each CDR3.

J | V | CDR3
TRBJ2-3 | TRBV28 | CASSPSGTPDTQYF
TRBJ1-6 | TRBV11-2 | CASSFGNDLPLHF
TRBJ2-1 | TRBV15 | CATSRITSGLYNEQFF
TRBJ2-5 | TRBV5-1 | CASSLFIQETQYF
TRBJ1-5 | TRBV20-1 | CSARDWAQGEDQPQHF
TRBJ2-4 | TRBV29-1 | CSVAVVGYAENTQYF
- | TRBV13 | CASSQPRTGGNEQYF
- | TRBV6-2/TRBV6-3 | CASSWLAGGNEQYF
TRBJ2-7 | TRBV7-2 | CASNAPHSYEQYF
TRBJ1-4 | TRBV20-1 | CSASIFPKPEKLFF
TRBJ1-2 | TRBV28 | CASSFEVYYGYTF
TRBJ1-1 | TRBV5-1 | CASAGSRYTEAFF
TRBJ2-5 | TRBV11-2 | CASSSGTNVGPGETQYF
TRBJ2-7 | TRBV10-3 | CAISEVAGVYEQYF
TRBJ1-1 | TRBV7-2 | CASSLLVGESYLNTEAFF
TRBJ1-1 | TRBV12-3/TRBV12-4 | CASTWQMNTEAFF
TRBJ2-1 | TRBV20-1 | CSAGTSGSAHSDEQFF
TRBJ1-6 | TRBV7-9 | CASSPRGTGVSPLHF
TRBJ2-1 | TRBV4-3 | CASSLRWQGYNEQFF
TRBJ2-3 | TRBV29-1 | CSVERDRVANTQYF
TRBJ2-4 | TRBV29-1 | CSVEEDRGPNIQYF
TRBJ2-7 | TRBV20-1 | CSARDPEIGDYEQYF
TRBJ1-1 | TRBV29-1 | CSVAQGAGTEAFF
TRBJ1-1 | TRBV10-3 | CAISEIRAFF
TRBJ2-7 | TRBV27 | CASSLVFGFGGRAFRDEQYF
TRBJ2-3 | TRBV12-3/TRBV12-4 | CASSSLLTGGSDTQYF
TRBJ1-2 | TRBV28 | CASTQNYGYTF
TRBJ1-4 | TRBV7-6 | CASSPTGDEKLFF
TRBJ2-3 | TRBV5-1 | CASSLGIRITDTQYF
TRBJ2-3 | TRBV4-1 | CASGQEMRGALRGPTDTQYF
TRBJ2-4 | TRBV7-9 | CSSSGWDGEAKNIQYF
TRBJ1-1 | TRBV7-6 | CASSLTAAARAVEAFF
TRBJ1-5 | TRBV7-9 | CASSLPRQPQHF
TRBJ2-4 | TRBV7-2 | CADLLTGAWHIQYF
TRBJ1-5 | TRBV28 | CASNHPRQVYSNQPQHF
- | TRBV5-1 | CASSPDIRDEQYF
TRBJ1-1 | TRBV3-1 | CASSLIHSGGTEAFF
TRBJ2-1 | TRBV28 | CASSPARGLAGGQSTRVSVNEQFF
TRBJ1-1 | TRBV6-1 | CASSEGYGPVNTEAFF
- | TRBV21-1 | CASSKSSSQTQYF
- | TRBV24-1 | CATSDPLRAGAYNEQYF
TRBJ2-3 | TRBV7-2 | CASSLGGLAGALDTQYF
TRBJ2-7 | TRBV20-1 | CSASIPSAAYEQYF
TRBJ2-5 | TRBV20-1 | CSAIAAGNLQETQYF
TRBJ2-3 | TRBV3-1 | CASSQVGGPDTQYF
TRBJ1-1 | TRBV5-1 | CASRDSENTEAFF
TRBJ2-5 | TRBV5-4 | CASSLARALKETQYF
TRBJ2-7 | TRBV28 | CASSLASGAAYEQYF
TRBJ2-6 | TRBV6-6 | CASSGSGGANVLTF
TRBJ2-1 | TRBV27 | CASSIGGSKNNEQFF
TRBJ2-5 | TRBV7-2 | CASSNRDFWGQETQYF
TRBJ1-5 | TRBV12-3/TRBV12-4 | CASSHRDRYSNQPQHF
TRBJ1-1 | TRBV12-3/TRBV12-4 | CATRRGRGLVGEAFF
TRBJ2-3 | TRBV12-3/TRBV12-4 | CASSSTGGFNTQYF
TRBJ2-1 | TRBV5-5 | CASSHGQGAYEQFF